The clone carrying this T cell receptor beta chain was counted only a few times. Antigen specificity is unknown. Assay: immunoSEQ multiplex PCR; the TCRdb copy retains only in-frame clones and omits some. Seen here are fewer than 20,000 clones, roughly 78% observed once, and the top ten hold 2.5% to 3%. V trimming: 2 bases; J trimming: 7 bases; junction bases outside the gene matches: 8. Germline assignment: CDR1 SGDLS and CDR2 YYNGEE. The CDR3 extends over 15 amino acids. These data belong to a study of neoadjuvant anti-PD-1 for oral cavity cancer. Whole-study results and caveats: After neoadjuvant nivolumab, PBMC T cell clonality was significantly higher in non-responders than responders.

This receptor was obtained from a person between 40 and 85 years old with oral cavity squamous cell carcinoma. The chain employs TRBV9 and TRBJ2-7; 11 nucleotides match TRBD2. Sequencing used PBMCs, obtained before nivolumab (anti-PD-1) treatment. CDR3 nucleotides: TGTGCCAGCAGCGTGGGGACTAGCGGCAGTGATGAGCAGTACTTC. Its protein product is CASSVGTSGSDEQYF.